The clone carrying this TCR beta chain was counted only a few times. The antigen remains unidentified. Clones were sequenced by immunoSEQ multiplex PCR, and TCRdb holds only the in-frame ones, with some missing. Here the sample spans about 140,000 clones, about nine tenths being singletons. The data originate from a study of CD4+ T cells in melanoma. Points from the study as a whole: Reportedly, melanoma neoantigen-specific CD4+ T cells showed varied differentiation states. CD8+ T cell, macrophage and B cell function reportedly correlated with neoantigen-specific CD4+ T cells.

Trimming took 5 bases from V and 1 from J, leaving 5 bases between them. The CDR3 extends over 12 amino acids. Germline loops: CDR1 MDHEN, CDR2 SYDVKM. The clonotype was recovered from a human donor with melanoma. The rearrangement joins TRBV28 to TRBJ1-1; no reliable D call. CDR3 amino acids: CASSRANTEAFF. The DNA for the CDR3 is TGTGCCAGCAGTAGGGCGAACACTGAAGCTTTCTTT.